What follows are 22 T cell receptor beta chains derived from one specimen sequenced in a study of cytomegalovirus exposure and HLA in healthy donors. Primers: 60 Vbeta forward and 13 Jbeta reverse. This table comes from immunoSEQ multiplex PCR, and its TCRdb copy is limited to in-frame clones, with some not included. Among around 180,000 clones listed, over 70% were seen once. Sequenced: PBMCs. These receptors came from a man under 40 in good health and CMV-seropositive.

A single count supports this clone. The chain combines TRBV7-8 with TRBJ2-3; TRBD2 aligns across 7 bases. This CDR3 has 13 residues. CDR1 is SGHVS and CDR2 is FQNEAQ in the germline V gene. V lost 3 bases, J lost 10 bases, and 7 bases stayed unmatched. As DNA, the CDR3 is TGTGCCAGCAGCTTTCGGCCCCGGGGGGCGCAGTATTTT. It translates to CASSFRPRGAQYF.

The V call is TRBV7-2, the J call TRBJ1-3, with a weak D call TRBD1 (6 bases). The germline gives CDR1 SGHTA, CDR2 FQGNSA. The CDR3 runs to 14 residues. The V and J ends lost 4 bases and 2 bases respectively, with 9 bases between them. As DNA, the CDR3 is TGTGCCAGCAGCTCCCGACAGGCTGGAAACACCATATATTTT. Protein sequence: CASSSRQAGNTIYF.

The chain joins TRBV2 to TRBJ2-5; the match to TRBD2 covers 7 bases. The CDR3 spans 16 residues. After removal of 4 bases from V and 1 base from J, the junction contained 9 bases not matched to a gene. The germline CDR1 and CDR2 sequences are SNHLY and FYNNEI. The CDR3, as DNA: TGTGCCAGCAGTGGGTTTGATCAGCGGGGCCAAGAGACCCAGTACTTC. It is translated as CASSGFDQRGQETQYF.

The CDR3 DNA reads as TGTGCCAGCAGCACCCGGGACAGGGGGCGCGGGAACACCGGGGAGCTGTTTTTT. Translated, it gives CASSTRDRGRGNTGELFF. The chain employs TRBV11-2 and TRBJ2-2, with 12 nucleotides matching TRBD1. The CDR3 length is 18 residues. The V segment lost 5 bases and the J segment 1 base; nucleotides outside the gene matches: 8. Germline CDR1 SGHAT, CDR2 FQNNGV.

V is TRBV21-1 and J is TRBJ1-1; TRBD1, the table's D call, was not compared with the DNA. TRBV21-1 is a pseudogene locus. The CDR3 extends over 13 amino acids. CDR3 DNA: TGTGCCAGCAGGACAGACATGAACACTGAAGCTTTCTTT. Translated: CASRTDMNTEAFF.

CDR3 sequence (DNA): TGTGCCAGCAGCTTGGACAGGGGCCACGAGCAGTACTTC. This encodes CASSLDRGHEQYF. This chain links TRBV7-7 with TRBJ2-7, with 9 bases aligning to TRBD1. V was pared by 3 bases and J by 5 bases, with 2 bases of the junction left unmatched. CDR1 and CDR2 from the germline V gene are SSHAT and FNYEAQ (reference sequence). CDR3 length: 13 residues. The full variable domain, with the rest looked up from reference TRBV7-7 and TRBJ2-7, is GAGVSQSPRYKVTKRGQDVTLRCDPISSHATLYWYQQALGQGPEFLTYFNYEAQPDKSGLPSDRFSAERPEGSISTLTIQRTEQRDSAMYRCASSLDRGHEQYFGPGTRLTVT.

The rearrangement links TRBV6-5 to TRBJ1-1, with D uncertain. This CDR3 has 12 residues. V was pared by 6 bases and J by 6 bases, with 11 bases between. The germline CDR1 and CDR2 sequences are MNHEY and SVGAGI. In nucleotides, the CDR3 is TGTGCCAGCAGCCAACGAACTGCTGAAGCTTTCTTT. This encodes CASSQRTAEAFF.

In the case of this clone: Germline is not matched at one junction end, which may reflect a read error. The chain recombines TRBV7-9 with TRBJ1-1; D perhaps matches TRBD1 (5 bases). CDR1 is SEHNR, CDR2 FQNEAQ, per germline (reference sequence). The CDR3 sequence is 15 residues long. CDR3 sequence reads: CSSSLAEGRNTEAFF. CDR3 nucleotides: TGTTCCAGCAGCTTAGCGGAGGGACGGAACACTGAAGCTTTCTTT.

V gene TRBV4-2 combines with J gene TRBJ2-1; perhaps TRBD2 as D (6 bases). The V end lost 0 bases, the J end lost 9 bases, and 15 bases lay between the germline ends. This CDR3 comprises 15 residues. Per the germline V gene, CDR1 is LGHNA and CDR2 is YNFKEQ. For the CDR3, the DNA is TGTGCCAGCAGCCAAGAAGGACCCGAGGAGGGTGAGCAGTTCTTC. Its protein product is CASSQEGPEEGEQFF.

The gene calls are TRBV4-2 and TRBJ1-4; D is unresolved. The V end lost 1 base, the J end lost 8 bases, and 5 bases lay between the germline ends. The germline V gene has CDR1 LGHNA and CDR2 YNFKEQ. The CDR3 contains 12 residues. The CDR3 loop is CASSQGGEKLFF. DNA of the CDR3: TGTGCCAGCAGCCAAGGCGGGGAAAAACTGTTTTTT.

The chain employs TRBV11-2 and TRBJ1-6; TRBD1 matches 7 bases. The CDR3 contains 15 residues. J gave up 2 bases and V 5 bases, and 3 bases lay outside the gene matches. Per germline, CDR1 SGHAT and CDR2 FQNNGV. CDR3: CASSPGQAYNSPLHF. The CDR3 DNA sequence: TGTGCCAGCAGCCCCGGACAGGCCTATAATTCACCCCTCCACTTT. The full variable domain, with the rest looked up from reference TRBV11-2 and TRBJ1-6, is EAGVAQSPRYKIIEKRQSVAFWCNPISGHATLYWYQQILGQGPKLLIQFQNNGVVDDSQLPKDRFSAERLKGVDSTLKIQPAKLEDSAVYLCASSPGQAYNSPLHFGNGTRLTVT.

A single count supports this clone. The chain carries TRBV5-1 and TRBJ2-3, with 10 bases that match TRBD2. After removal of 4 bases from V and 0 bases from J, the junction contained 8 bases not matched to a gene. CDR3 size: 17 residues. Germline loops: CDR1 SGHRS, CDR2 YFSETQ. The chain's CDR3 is CASSLGASGGSTDTQYF. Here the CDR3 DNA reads TGCGCCAGCAGCCTTGGGGCTAGCGGGGGTAGCACAGATACGCAGTATTTT.

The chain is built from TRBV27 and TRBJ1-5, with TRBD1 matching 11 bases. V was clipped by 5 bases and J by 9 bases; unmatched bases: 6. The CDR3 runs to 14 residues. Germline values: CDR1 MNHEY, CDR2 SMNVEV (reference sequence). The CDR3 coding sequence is TGTGCCAGCAGTCAGGGACAGGGGGGATGGCCCCAGCATTTT. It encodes CASSQGQGGWPQHF.

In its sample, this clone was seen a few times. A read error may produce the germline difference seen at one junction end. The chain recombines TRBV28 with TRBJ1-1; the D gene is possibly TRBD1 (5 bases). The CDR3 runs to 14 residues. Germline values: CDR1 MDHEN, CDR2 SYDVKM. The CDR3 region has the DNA TGTGCCAGCAGTCCCTTTGAAGGGGCCGCTGAGGCTTTCTTT. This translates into CASSPFEGAAEAFF.

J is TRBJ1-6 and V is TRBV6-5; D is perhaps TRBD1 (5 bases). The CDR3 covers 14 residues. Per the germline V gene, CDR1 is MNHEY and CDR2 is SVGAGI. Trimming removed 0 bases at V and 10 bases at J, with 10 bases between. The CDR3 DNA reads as TGTGCCAGCAGTTACTCGATGGGGGGATCACCCCTCCACTTT. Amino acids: CASSYSMGGSPLHF.

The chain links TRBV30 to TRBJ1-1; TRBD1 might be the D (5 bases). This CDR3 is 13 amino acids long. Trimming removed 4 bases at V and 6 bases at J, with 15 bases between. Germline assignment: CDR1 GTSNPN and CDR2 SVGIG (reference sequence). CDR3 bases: TGTGCCTGGACCCTACAGGCAACCGCTGAAGCTTTCTTT. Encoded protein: CAWTLQATAEAFF.

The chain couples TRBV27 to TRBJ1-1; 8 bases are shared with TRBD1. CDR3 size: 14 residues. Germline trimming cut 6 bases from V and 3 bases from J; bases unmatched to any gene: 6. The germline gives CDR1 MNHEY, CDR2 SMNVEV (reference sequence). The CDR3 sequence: CASRNRQGHTEAFF. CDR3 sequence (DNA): TGTGCCAGCAGGAACAGACAGGGGCACACTGAAGCTTTCTTT.

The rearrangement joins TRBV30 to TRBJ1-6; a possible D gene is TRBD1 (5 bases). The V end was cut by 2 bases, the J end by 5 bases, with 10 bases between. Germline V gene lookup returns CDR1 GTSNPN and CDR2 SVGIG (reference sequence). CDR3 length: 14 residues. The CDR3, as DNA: TGTGCCTGGAGTACCCAGGGTGATAATTCACCCCTCCACTTT. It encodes CAWSTQGDNSPLHF.

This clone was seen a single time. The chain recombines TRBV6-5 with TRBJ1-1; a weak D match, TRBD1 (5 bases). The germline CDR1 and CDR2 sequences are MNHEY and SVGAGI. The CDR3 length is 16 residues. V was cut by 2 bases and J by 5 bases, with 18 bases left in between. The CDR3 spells CASSYLPLGVGTEAFF. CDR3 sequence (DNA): TGTGCCAGCAGTTACCTCCCCCTAGGGGTCGGTACTGAAGCTTTCTTT.

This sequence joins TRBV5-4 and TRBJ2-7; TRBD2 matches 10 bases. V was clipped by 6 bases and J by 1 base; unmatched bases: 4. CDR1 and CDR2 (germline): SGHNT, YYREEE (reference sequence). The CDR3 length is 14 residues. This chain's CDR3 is CASILLAGSYEQYF. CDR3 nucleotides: TGTGCCAGCATTTTACTAGCGGGGTCCTACGAGCAGTACTTC.

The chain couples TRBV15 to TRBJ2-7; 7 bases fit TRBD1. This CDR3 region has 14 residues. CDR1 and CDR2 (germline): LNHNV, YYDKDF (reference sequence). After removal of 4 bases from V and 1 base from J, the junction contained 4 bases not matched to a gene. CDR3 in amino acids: CATSTQGESYEQYF. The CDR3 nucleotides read TGTGCCACCAGCACCCAGGGGGAGTCCTACGAGCAGTACTTC.

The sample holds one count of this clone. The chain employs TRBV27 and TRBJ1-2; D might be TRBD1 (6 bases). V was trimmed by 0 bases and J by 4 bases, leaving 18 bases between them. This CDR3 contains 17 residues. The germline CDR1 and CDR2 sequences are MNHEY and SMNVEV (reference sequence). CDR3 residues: CASSLSNSQGYGYGYTF. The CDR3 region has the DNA TGTGCCAGCAGTTTATCCAATTCCCAGGGGTATGGCTATGGCTACACCTTC.